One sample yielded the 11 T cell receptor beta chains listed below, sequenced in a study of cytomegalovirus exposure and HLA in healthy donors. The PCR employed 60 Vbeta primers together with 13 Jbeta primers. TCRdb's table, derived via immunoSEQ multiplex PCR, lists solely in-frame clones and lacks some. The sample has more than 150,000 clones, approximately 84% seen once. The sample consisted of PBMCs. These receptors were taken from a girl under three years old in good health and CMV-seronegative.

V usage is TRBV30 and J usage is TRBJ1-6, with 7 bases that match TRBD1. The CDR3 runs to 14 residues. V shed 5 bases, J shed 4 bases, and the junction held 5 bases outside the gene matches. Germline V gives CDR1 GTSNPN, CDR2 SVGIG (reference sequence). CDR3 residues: CAWAPDRYNSPLHF. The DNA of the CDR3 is TGTGCCTGGGCTCCGGACAGGTATAATTCACCCCTCCACTTT.

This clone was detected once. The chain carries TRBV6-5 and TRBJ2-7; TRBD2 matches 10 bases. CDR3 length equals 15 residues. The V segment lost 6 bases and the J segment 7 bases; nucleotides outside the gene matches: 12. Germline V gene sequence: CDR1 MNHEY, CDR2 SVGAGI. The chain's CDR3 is CASRAPGSGGAEQYF. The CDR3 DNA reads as TGTGCCAGCAGAGCCCCGGGGAGCGGGGGGGCAGAGCAGTACTTC.

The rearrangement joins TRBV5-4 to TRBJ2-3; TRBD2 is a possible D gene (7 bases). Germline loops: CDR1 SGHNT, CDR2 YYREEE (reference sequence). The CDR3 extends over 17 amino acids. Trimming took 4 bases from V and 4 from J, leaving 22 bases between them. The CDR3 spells CASSPAATGGVSDTQYF. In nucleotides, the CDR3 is TGTGCCAGCAGCCCGGCTGCGACGGGGGGCGTATCAGATACGCAGTATTTT.

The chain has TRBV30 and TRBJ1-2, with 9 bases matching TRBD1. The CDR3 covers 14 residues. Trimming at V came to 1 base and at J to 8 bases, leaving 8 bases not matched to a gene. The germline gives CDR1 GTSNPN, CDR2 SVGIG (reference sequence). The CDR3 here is CAWSDRGRLGGYTF. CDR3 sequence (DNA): TGTGCCTGGAGTGACAGGGGGCGGTTGGGCGGCTACACCTTC.

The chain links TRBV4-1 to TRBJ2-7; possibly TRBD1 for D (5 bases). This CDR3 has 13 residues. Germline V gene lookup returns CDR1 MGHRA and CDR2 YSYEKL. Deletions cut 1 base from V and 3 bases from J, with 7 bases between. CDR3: CASSQVDSYEQYF. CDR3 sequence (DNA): TGCGCCAGCAGCCAAGTTGACAGCTACGAGCAGTACTTC.

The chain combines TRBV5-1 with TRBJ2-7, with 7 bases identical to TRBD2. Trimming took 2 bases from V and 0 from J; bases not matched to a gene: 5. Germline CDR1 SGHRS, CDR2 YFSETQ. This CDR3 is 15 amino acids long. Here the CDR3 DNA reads TGCGCCAGCAGCTTAAGCGGGGACCCCTCCTACGAGCAGTACTTC. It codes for CASSLSGDPSYEQYF.

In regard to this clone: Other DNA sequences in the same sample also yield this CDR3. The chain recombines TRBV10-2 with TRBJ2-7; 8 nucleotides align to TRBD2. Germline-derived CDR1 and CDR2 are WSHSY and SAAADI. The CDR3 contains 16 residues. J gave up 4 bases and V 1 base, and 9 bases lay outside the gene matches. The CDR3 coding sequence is TGCGCCAGCAGTGAGTTGGTAGCGGGGCGCAGGTACGAGCAGTACTTC. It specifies CASSELVAGRRYEQYF.

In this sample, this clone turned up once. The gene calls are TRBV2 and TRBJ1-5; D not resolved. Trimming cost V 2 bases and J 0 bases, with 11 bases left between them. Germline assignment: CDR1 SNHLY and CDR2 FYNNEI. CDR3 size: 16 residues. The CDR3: CASSELGGDSNQPQHF. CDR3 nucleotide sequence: TGTGCCAGCAGTGAATTGGGAGGAGATAGCAATCAGCCCCAGCATTTT. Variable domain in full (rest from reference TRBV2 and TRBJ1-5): EPEVTQTPSHQVTQMGQEVILRCVPISNHLYFYWYRQILGQKVEFLVSFYNNEISEKSEIFDDQFSVERPDGSNFTLKIRSTKLEDSAMYFCASSELGGDSNQPQHFGDGTRLSIL.

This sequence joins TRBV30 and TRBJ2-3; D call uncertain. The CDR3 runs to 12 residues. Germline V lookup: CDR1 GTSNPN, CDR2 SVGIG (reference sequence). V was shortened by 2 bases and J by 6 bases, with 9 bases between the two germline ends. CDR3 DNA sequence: TGTGCCTGGAGTCCGCTCAGGGATACGCAGTATTTT. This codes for CAWSPLRDTQYF.

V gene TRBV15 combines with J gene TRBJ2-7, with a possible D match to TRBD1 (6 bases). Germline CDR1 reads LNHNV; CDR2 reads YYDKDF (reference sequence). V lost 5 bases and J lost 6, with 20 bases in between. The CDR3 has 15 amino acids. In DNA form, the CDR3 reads TGTGCCACCAGCGTACGACGGACAGTCCCTCGCGAGCAGTACTTC. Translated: CATSVRRTVPREQYF.

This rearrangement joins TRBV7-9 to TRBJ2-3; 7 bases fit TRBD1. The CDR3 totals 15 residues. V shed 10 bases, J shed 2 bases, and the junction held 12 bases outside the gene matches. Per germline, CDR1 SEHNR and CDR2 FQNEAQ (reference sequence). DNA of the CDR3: TGTGCCACCGACGAGCCAGGGGGAATCACAGATACGCAGTATTTT. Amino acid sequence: CATDEPGGITDTQYF.